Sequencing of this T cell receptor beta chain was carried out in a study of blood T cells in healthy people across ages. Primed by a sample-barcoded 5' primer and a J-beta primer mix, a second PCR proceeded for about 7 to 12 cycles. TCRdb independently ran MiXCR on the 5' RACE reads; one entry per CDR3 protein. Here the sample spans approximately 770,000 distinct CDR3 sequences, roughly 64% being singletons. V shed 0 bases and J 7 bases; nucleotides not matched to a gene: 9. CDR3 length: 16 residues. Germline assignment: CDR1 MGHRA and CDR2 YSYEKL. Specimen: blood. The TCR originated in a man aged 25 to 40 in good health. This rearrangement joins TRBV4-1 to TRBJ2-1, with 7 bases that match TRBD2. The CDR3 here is CASSQETFGRKNEQFF. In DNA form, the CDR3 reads TGCGCCAGCAGCCAAGAGACGTTCGGGAGGAAAAATGAGCAGTTCTTC.